This T cell receptor (beta chain) is from a study of identical twins. This clonotype appeared a few times. The antigen is not known. Everyone who gave samples was a healthy Caucasian. The study's findings and limits: Memory repertoires showed no such pattern, whereas abundant cord blood beta clonotypes carried fewer insertions.

Via MiXCR, TCRdb re-called the 5' RACE reads, giving one row per CDR3 protein. The sample includes fewer than 900,000 distinct CDR3 sequences, 15% to 20% seen only once; the top ten take 13%. Separately, the same data were catalogued under a study of T cells expressing NK-cell markers. As that study records: In a group of 5 to 7 donors, dominant NKG2C+ clonotypes represented about 1.0-7.5% of CD8+ T cells.

Material: PBMCs. The receptor's source is a woman under 30 in good health.

The CDR3 nucleotides are TGTGCCAGCAGTCTCGGTGGGGGGGCAGGGGCCAAAAACATTCAGTACTTC. It yields the protein CASSLGGGAGAKNIQYF. The genes are TRBV12-3 or TRBV12-4 and TRBJ2-4; maybe TRBD2 (7 bases). The CDR3 consists of 17 residues. Trimming removed 5 bases from V and 1 base from J, with 18 bases in between.